The next 27 T cell receptor beta chains were all read from a single sample in a study of blood T cells in healthy people across ages. Primers used in a second PCR of roughly 6 to 11 cycles were a sample-barcoded 5' primer and a J-beta primer mix. TCRdb re-called the 5' RACE reads through MiXCR, storing one row per CDR3 protein. The table lists about 970,000 distinct CDR3 sequences, 45% to 60% of them singletons. Material for sequencing was blood. Receptor source: a woman aged 55-69 years in good health.

This chain connects TRBV20-1 to TRBJ1-2; 11 bases align to TRBD1. Unmatched junction bases numbered 7, after V lost 3 bases and J lost 4 bases. Germline V CDR1 and CDR2: DFQATT, SNEGSKA (reference sequence). CDR3 length: 15 residues. Here the CDR3 reads CSARDRGRQSYGYTF. CDR3 in DNA: TGCAGTGCTAGGGACAGGGGGCGTCAAAGCTATGGCTACACCTTC.

This clonotype was counted only a few times. The V and J genes are TRBV29-1 and TRBJ2-3; 7 nucleotides align to TRBD2. Germline CDR1 and CDR2: SQVTM and ANQGSEA. Germline trimming cut 5 bases from V and 5 bases from J; bases unmatched to any gene: 10. The CDR3 is 14 residues long. The CDR3 DNA reads as TGCAGCGTTTCGACTAGTGGGAGGGTAGATACGCAGTATTTT. This gives the protein CSVSTSGRVDTQYF.

The genes are TRBV4-2 and TRBJ2-1, with 7 positions matching TRBD1. Germline CDR1 and CDR2: LGHNA and YNFKEQ. The V segment lost 2 bases and the J segment 4 bases; nucleotides outside the gene matches: 11. The CDR3 covers 17 residues. In DNA, the CDR3 is TGTGCCAGCAGCCAAAGAATCGGGACAGAAAGTTACAATGAGCAGTTCTTC. It yields the protein CASSQRIGTESYNEQFF.

A few counts support this clonotype. The rearrangement joins TRBV6-2 or TRBV6-3 to TRBJ2-7; unclear D gene. The CDR3 extends over 12 amino acids. Trimming stripped 7 bases from V and 5 bases from J, with 12 bases between. Germline V gives CDR1 MNHEY, CDR2 SVGEGT. CDR3 loop: CASTSVAHEQYF. CDR3 bases: TGTGCCAGCACCTCGGTGGCCCACGAGCAGTACTTC.

A few counts support this clonotype. The chain joins TRBV4-3 to TRBJ2-1; D is undetermined. Germline loops: CDR1 LGHNA, CDR2 YSLEER. Trimming cost V 0 bases and J 6 bases, with 12 bases left between them. The length of the CDR3 is 15 residues. In DNA form, the CDR3 reads TGCGCCAGCAGCCAAGACCGTCACTGGGGCAATGAGCAGTTCTTC. This codes for CASSQDRHWGNEQFF.

This clonotype appeared a few times. Here the CDR3 reads CASSSGRDFTTYEQYF. The CDR3 DNA is TGTGCCAGCAGCTCAGGAAGGGACTTCACCACCTACGAGCAGTACTTC. This rearrangement joins TRBV7-2 to TRBJ2-7; D may be TRBD2 (6 bases). Germline loops: CDR1 SGHTA, CDR2 FQGNSA. V shed 4 bases and J shed 2 bases, with 18 bases lying between them. There are 16 residues in the CDR3. The full variable domain, with the rest looked up from reference TRBV7-2 and TRBJ2-7, is GAGVSQSPSNKVTEKGKDVELRCDPISGHTALYWYRQSLGQGLEFLIYFQGNSAPDKSGLPSDRFSAERTGGSVSTLTIQRTQQEDSAVYLCASSSGRDFTTYEQYFGPGTRLTVT.

Regarding this clonotype: This may be a read error: a much more frequent sequence differs by one nucleotide. The J gene is TRBJ2-3, the V gene TRBV12-3 or TRBV12-4; 9 nucleotides line up with TRBD1. The CDR3 contains 15 residues. Trimming removed 6 bases from V and 4 bases from J; junction bases left unmatched: 8. Here the CDR3 reads CASSRDRAGADTQYF. CDR3 coding DNA: TGTGCCAGCAGCCGGGACAGGGCAGGCGCAGATACGCAGTATTTT.

The V call is TRBV7-8, the J call TRBJ2-7; 12 nucleotides line up with TRBD2. The V segment lost 5 bases and the J segment 7 bases; nucleotides outside the gene matches: 12. The germline CDR1 and CDR2 sequences are SGHVS and FQNEAQ. The CDR3 covers 16 residues. CDR3 loop: CASSARTSGTNNEQYF. The CDR3 DNA reads as TGTGCCAGCAGCGCCCGGACTAGCGGGACTAACAATGAGCAGTACTTC.

This clonotype was seen a handful of times. The chain is built from TRBV10-3 and TRBJ2-6; the match to TRBD1 covers 10 bases. Germline V gives CDR1 ENHRY, CDR2 SYGVKD. This CDR3 has 18 residues. With 3 bases clipped from V and 3 bases from J, the junction kept 8 bases outside the gene matches. CDR3 loop: CAISDLTTGGGGANVLTF. The CDR3 DNA sequence: TGTGCCATCAGTGACCTCACGACAGGGGGCGGTGGGGCCAACGTCCTGACTTTC.

The chain uses TRBV15 and TRBJ2-1; 7 nucleotides agree with TRBD1. Germline V lookup: CDR1 LNHNV, CDR2 YYDKDF (reference sequence). Losses at the gene ends were 0 bases for V and 5 bases for J; bases not matched to a gene: 1. The CDR3 has 14 residues. CDR3 sequence: CATSRDRGHNEQFF. CDR3 sequence (DNA): TGTGCCACCAGCAGAGATAGGGGGCACAATGAGCAGTTCTTC.

The chain joins TRBV20-1 to TRBJ2-7, with 7 bases lining up with TRBD2. The CDR3 loop spans 13 amino acids. Germline V gene lookup returns CDR1 DFQATT and CDR2 SNEGSKA (reference sequence). J was trimmed by 1 base and V by 7 bases; bases with no gene match: 7. The CDR3 nucleotides are TGCAGTGTTCAGACTAGCCGATCCTACGAGCAGTACTTC. This codes for CSVQTSRSYEQYF.

The rearrangement uses TRBV20-1 and TRBJ1-4; TRBD1 matches 7 bases. V was clipped by 3 bases and J by 3 bases; unmatched bases: 7. Germline CDR1 DFQATT, CDR2 SNEGSKA (reference sequence). This CDR3 has 15 residues. CDR3 sequence (DNA): TGCAGTGCTAGGAGGGACAGCTACTCTAATGAAAAACTGTTTTTT. Its translation is CSARRDSYSNEKLFF.

This clonotype was found once. Germline and junction disagree at one end, which may indicate a read error. V gene TRBV4-1 combines with J gene TRBJ2-5; 10 bases agree with TRBD2. CDR1 is MGHRA and CDR2 is YSYEKL in the germline V gene. This CDR3 region has 16 residues. The CDR3 sequence is CVSSQVGAGGRETQYF. As DNA, the CDR3 is TGCGTCAGCAGCCAAGTCGGAGCGGGAGGGCGAGAGACCCAGTACTTC.

The chain couples TRBV6-4 to TRBJ1-1; weak D call: TRBD1 (5 bases). Trimming took 3 bases from V and 5 from J, leaving 13 bases between them. Germline V CDR1 and CDR2: MRHNA, SNTAGT. This CDR3 has 14 residues. The CDR3 reads CASSEQGKGTEAFF. CDR3 DNA sequence: TGTGCCAGCAGTGAGCAGGGTAAGGGTACTGAAGCTTTCTTT.

The chain uses TRBV9 and TRBJ2-3; 8 bases align to TRBD2. CDR3 length: 15 amino acids. V lost 3 bases to trimming and J lost 3 bases; unmatched junction nucleotides: 6. Germline CDR1 SGDLS, CDR2 YYNGEE. CDR3 region: CASSGGAGDTDTQYF. CDR3 nucleotides: TGTGCCAGCAGCGGAGGAGCGGGGGATACAGATACGCAGTATTTT.

The V call is TRBV15, the J call TRBJ2-7, with 8 bases lining up with TRBD1. CDR3 size: 15 residues. CDR1 and CDR2 from the germline V gene are LNHNV and YYDKDF (reference sequence). V shed 3 bases and J 5 bases; nucleotides not matched to a gene: 9. In nucleotides, the CDR3 is TGTGCCACCAGCAGCGGGACAGGTAGGGGGGACGAGCAGTACTTC. Translated, it gives CATSSGTGRGDEQYF.

The V and J genes are TRBV7-8 and TRBJ2-7, with 8 bases aligning to TRBD1. This CDR3 has 14 amino acids. With V trimmed by 3 bases and J by 6 bases, 7 bases remained unmatched. CDR1 and CDR2 (germline): SGHVS, FQNEAQ. The DNA for the CDR3 is TGTGCCAGCAGCTTGGACGGGACAGGTGGCGAGCAGTACTTC. Translated: CASSLDGTGGEQYF. The whole variable domain, filled in from reference TRBV7-8 and TRBJ2-7, reads GAGVSQSPRYKVAKRGQDVALRCDPISGHVSLFWYQQALGQGPEFLTYFQNEAQLDKSGLPSDRFFAERPEGSVSTLKIQRTQQEDSAVYLCASSLDGTGGEQYFGPGTRLTVT.

This chain joins TRBV10-3 and TRBJ1-2, with 9 bases fitting TRBD1. The CDR3 consists of 14 residues. Germline CDR1 ENHRY, CDR2 SYGVKD. V dropped 6 bases and J dropped 2; count of bases not matched to a gene: 4. DNA for the CDR3: TGTGCCATCAGCCAACAGGGGGCAAACTATGGCTACACCTTC. This sequence encodes CAISQQGANYGYTF.

The chain uses TRBV7-2 and TRBJ2-1; possibly TRBD2 for D (6 bases). CDR1 SGHTA and CDR2 FQGNSA come from the germline V gene. V was shortened by 6 bases and J by 0 bases, with 12 bases between the two germline ends. CDR3 length: 15 residues. The CDR3 sequence: CASRAHGSSYNEQFF. The CDR3 DNA sequence: TGTGCCAGCAGAGCCCACGGGAGCTCCTACAATGAGCAGTTCTTC.

The rearrangement links TRBV7-6 to TRBJ2-1; 8 bases are shared with TRBD2. CDR1 and CDR2 from the germline V gene are SGHVS and FNYEAQ. This CDR3 is 15 amino acids long. With V trimmed by 1 base and J by 8 bases, 7 bases remained unmatched. CDR3 sequence (DNA): TGTGCCAGCAGCTTAGAAGTTAGCGGGAACTATGAGCAGTTCTTC. It translates to CASSLEVSGNYEQFF.

This clonotype was counted between two and nine times. CDR3 loop: CASRTRGQGTDTQYF. The CDR3 coding sequence is TGTGCCAGCAGGACCCGGGGACAGGGCACAGATACGCAGTATTTT. The V call is TRBV28, the J call TRBJ2-3; 8 bases are a match to TRBD1. The CDR3 runs 15 residues. Germline CDR1 MDHEN, CDR2 SYDVKM. The V gene end was trimmed by 6 bases and the J gene end by 1 base; junction bases not matched to a gene: 6.

This clonotype has a handful of counts. The chain uses TRBV25-1 and TRBJ1-5; maybe TRBD1 (6 bases). V was cut by 2 bases and J by 7 bases, with 18 bases left in between. CDR1 is MGHDK and CDR2 is SYGVNS in the germline V gene. This CDR3 spans 16 amino acids. CDR3 amino acids: CASSEAGRGREQPQHF. The CDR3 coding sequence is TGTGCCAGCAGTGAAGCTGGCAGGGGAAGGGAACAGCCCCAGCATTTT.

This chain connects TRBV7-2 to TRBJ1-2; no definite D call. Germline V gene sequence: CDR1 SGHTA, CDR2 FQGNSA. The CDR3 extends over 14 amino acids. V shed 1 base and J shed 3 bases, with 9 bases lying between them. The CDR3 is CASSLEGRYYGYTF. In DNA, the CDR3 is TGTGCCAGCAGCTTAGAAGGCAGGTACTATGGCTACACCTTC.

This clonotype was seen a handful of times. The chain has TRBV7-9 and TRBJ2-5; D may be TRBD1 (5 bases). The CDR3 runs to 15 residues. The V gene's germline CDR1 is SEHNR and CDR2 FQNEAQ (reference sequence). With 4 bases removed from V and 2 bases from J, the gap between germline ends came to 14 bases. The CDR3 is CASSSPLDRQETQYF. The CDR3 DNA reads TGTGCCAGCAGCTCTCCCTTAGACAGACAAGAGACCCAGTACTTC.

This clonotype has ten or more counts. The chain combines TRBV5-1 with TRBJ1-2; 7 bases align to TRBD1. In germline, CDR1 is SGHRS, CDR2 YFSETQ. V lost 2 bases, J lost 8 bases, and 6 bases stayed unmatched. The CDR3 totals 13 residues. In DNA form, the CDR3 reads TGCGCCAGCAGCTTTATCCAGGGGGACGGCTACACCTTC. It is translated as CASSFIQGDGYTF.

The V gene is TRBV12-3 or TRBV12-4, the J gene TRBJ2-7, with no clear D. V dropped 6 bases and J dropped 4 bases, with 16 bases sitting between them. This CDR3 spans 14 amino acids. CDR3 DNA: TGTGCCAGCAGCCTAAGTATTCTATTATACGAGCAGTACTTC. Amino acids: CASSLSILLYEQYF.

This chain uses TRBV20-1 with TRBJ2-7; 8 nucleotides align to TRBD1. The length of the CDR3 is 13 residues. Germline-derived CDR1 and CDR2 are DFQATT and SNEGSKA (reference sequence). V shed 3 bases, J shed 7 bases, and the junction held 8 bases outside the gene matches. The DNA for the CDR3 is TGCAGTGCTAGGGGGCAGGGGGCTCAGGAGCAGTACTTC. Protein: CSARGQGAQEQYF.